The T cell receptor (beta chain) described here comes from a study of chemoradiotherapy in HPV16-positive cancers. Only in-frame clones appear in the TCRdb table, and some are missing; sequencing was by immunoSEQ multiplex PCR. The sample includes 3,500 or so clones, roughly 77% of them seen just once. This CDR3 spans 15 amino acids. V lost 5 bases to trimming and J lost 0 bases, with 13 bases between them. The germline V gene has CDR1 SGDLS and CDR2 YYNGEE. V gene TRBV9 combines with J gene TRBJ2-3, with D tentatively TRBD1 or TRBD2 (6 bases each). The TCR was taken from a human donor with HPV-associated anogenital cancer. This material was acquired from a patient who underwent chemoradiotherapy. The chain's CDR3 is CASSGGGHSTDTQYF. CDR3 bases: TGTGCCAGCAGTGGAGGGGGGCATAGCACAGATACGCAGTATTTT.